The sequence of this T cell receptor beta chain was determined in a study of CD8 T cells in Susac syndrome. The RNA, about 0.5 to 1 ug, was put through reverse transcription using random hexamers. The TCR beta CDR3 was amplified by immunoSEQ multiplex PCR across 54 Vbeta, 13 Jbeta. TCRdb processed the immunoSEQ multiplex PCR reads anew with MiXCR; each CDR3 protein has one entry. The sample holds over 80,000 distinct CDR3 sequences; 90% to 95% are singletons and the top ten take 0.25% to 0.4%. From blood CD8+ and CD4+ T cells, TCR beta sequences were generated. Matched for age and sex, the controls were healthy donors. Negative isolation was used for CD8+ and CD4+ T cells and FACS enrichment for TEMRA cells. Trimming removed 0 bases from V and 5 bases from J, with 8 bases in between. The V gene's germline CDR1 is SGDLS and CDR2 YYNGEE. This CDR3 is built from 13 residues.

The sequence was obtained from a human donor in good health. Material for sequencing was CD8+ T cells from PBMCs. The chain joins TRBV9 to TRBJ2-5; no firm D call. The CDR3 reads CASSVGWGETQYF. CDR3 nucleotides: TGTGCCAGCAGCGTAGGTTGGGGTGAGACCCAGTACTTC. Together with reference TRBV9 and TRBJ2-5, the CDR3 gives the full variable domain: DSGVTQTPKHLITATGQRVTLRCSPRSGDLSVYWYQQSLDQGLQFLIQYYNGEERAKGNILERFSAQQFPDLHSELNLSSLELGDSALYFCASSVGWGETQYFGPGTRLLVL.